The 25 T cell receptor beta chains presented below share a single source sample, sequenced in a study of cytomegalovirus exposure and HLA in healthy donors. Primers: 60 Vbeta forward and 13 Jbeta reverse. The assay was immunoSEQ multiplex PCR, and TCRdb's table has in-frame clones only and misses some. Found here are roughly 140,000 clones, 82% of them singletons; the top ten hold around 6.6%. Sequenced input: PBMCs. The receptors were gathered from a woman aged 50 to 60 in good health and CMV-seropositive.

V gene TRBV9 combines with J gene TRBJ2-5; D might be TRBD1 (5 bases). Trimming shortened V by 0 bases and J by 4 bases, and 13 bases separated the two germline ends. Germline CDR1 and CDR2: SGDLS and YYNGEE. The CDR3 spans 15 residues. Here the CDR3 DNA reads TGTGCCAGCAGCGTAGATGGGGCCTCAGGAGAGACCCAGTACTTC. Protein sequence: CASSVDGASGETQYF.

The chain combines TRBV30 with TRBJ2-5, with a tentative D call TRBD1 (5 bases). The J call may not be correct, given that the DNA end is closer to TRBJ2-7. The CDR3 is 14 amino acids. Germline V gives CDR1 GTSNPN, CDR2 SVGIG (reference sequence). The CDR3 is CAWSVQTRDYEQYF. In nucleotides, the CDR3 is TGTGCCTGGAGTGTACAAACCAGGGACTACGAGCAGTACTTC.

V usage is TRBV19 and J usage is TRBJ1-1, with no clear D. The germline gives CDR1 LNHDA, CDR2 SQIVND (reference sequence). This CDR3 has 14 amino acids. Trimming shortened V by 7 bases and J by 0 bases, and 12 bases separated the two germline ends. CDR3 in amino acids: CASKYSLMNTEAFF. The CDR3 bases are TGTGCCAGTAAGTACAGCCTCATGAACACTGAAGCTTTCTTT.

This chain connects TRBV27 to TRBJ2-7; D is perhaps TRBD1 (5 bases). This CDR3 comprises 16 residues. CDR1 MNHEY and CDR2 SMNVEV come from the germline V gene (reference sequence). V dropped 5 bases and J dropped 3 bases, with 20 bases sitting between them. The DNA for the CDR3 is TGTGCCAGCAGTCCCATCCTTACAGGAATGCGCTACGAGCAGTACTTC. Translating gives CASSPILTGMRYEQYF.

The chain is built from TRBV10-3 and TRBJ2-7; TRBD2 aligns across 15 bases. The CDR3 consists of 16 residues. Germline V gives CDR1 ENHRY, CDR2 SYGVKD. Trimming cost V 8 bases and J 4 bases; bases outside gene matches: 9. The DNA of the CDR3 is TGTGCCATCGGATCCGGACTAGCGGGGGGGCCTTACGAGCAGTACTTC. Residues: CAIGSGLAGGPYEQYF.

The rearrangement joins TRBV7-2 to TRBJ2-2, with 10 bases lining up with TRBD2. The CDR3 length is 15 residues. Per germline, CDR1 SGHTA and CDR2 FQGNSA. The J segment lost 7 bases and the V segment lost 5 bases, leaving 7 bases of the junction unmatched. CDR3 in amino acids: CASSQRGGRFGELFF. DNA for the CDR3: TGTGCCAGCAGCCAGCGGGGGGGCCGGTTCGGGGAGCTGTTTTTT. Complete variable domain (other parts from reference TRBV7-2 and TRBJ2-2): GAGVSQSPSNKVTEKGKDVELRCDPISGHTALYWYRQSLGQGLEFLIYFQGNSAPDKSGLPSDRFSAERTGGSVSTLTIQRTQQEDSAVYLCASSQRGGRFGELFFGEGSRLTVL.

The CDR3 DNA follows: TGTGCCAGTAGTATAGGAGCGGGGGGTCCCACAGATACGCAGTATTTT. This gives the protein CASSIGAGGPTDTQYF. The gene calls are TRBV19 and TRBJ2-3, with 9 nucleotides matching TRBD2. V was pared by 1 base and J by 2 bases, with 4 bases of the junction left unmatched. The germline CDR1 and CDR2 sequences are LNHDA and SQIVND (reference sequence). This CDR3 is built from 16 residues.

The rearrangement joins TRBV7-8 to TRBJ1-5; 7 bases match TRBD1. The CDR3 totals 16 residues. The trim removed 5 bases at V and 6 bases at J, leaving 13 bases unmatched. The V gene's germline CDR1 is SGHVS and CDR2 FQNEAQ. Here the CDR3 DNA reads TGTGCCAGCAGCGTGGGGAACAGGGGAGCTAGTCAGCCCCAGCATTTT. Amino acid sequence: CASSVGNRGASQPQHF.

The rearrangement uses TRBV6-6 and TRBJ2-7, with 8 bases matching TRBD2. Trimming at V came to 2 bases and at J to 3 bases, leaving 6 bases not matched to a gene. The CDR3 consists of 15 residues. CDR1 MNHNY and CDR2 SVGAGI come from the germline V gene (reference sequence). Here the CDR3 reads CASSYRSGGNYEQYF. The DNA of the CDR3 is TGTGCCAGCAGTTACAGAAGCGGGGGAAACTACGAGCAGTACTTC.

V and J are TRBV11-2 and TRBJ1-4, with a possible D match to TRBD1 (5 bases). Trimming removed 9 bases at V and 5 bases at J, with 7 bases between. Germline-derived CDR1 and CDR2 are SGHAT and FQNNGV. There are 11 residues in the CDR3. The CDR3 bases are TGTGCCAGTCGGGGGAATGAAAAACTGTTTTTT. Translated: CASRGNEKLFF.

The chain combines TRBV19 with TRBJ2-7; no clear D gene. Trimming stripped 4 bases from V and 0 bases from J, with 10 bases between. The CDR3 extends over 14 amino acids. Per the germline V gene, CDR1 is LNHDA and CDR2 is SQIVND (reference sequence). CDR3 nucleotide sequence: TGTGCCAGTAGTAACAGCTATATCTCCTACGAGCAGTACTTC. It translates to CASSNSYISYEQYF.

This chain links TRBV9 with TRBJ1-6; tentatively, D is TRBD1 (5 bases). The CDR3 is 14 residues long. The germline V gene has CDR1 SGDLS and CDR2 YYNGEE. V was trimmed by 0 bases and J by 10 bases, leaving 11 bases between them. The DNA for the CDR3 is TGTGCCAGCAGCGTAGAAAGGGGCACCTCACCCCTCCACTTT. The encoded protein is CASSVERGTSPLHF.

The genes are TRBV29-1 and TRBJ2-2; 7 bases match TRBD1. J gave up 0 bases and V 6 bases, and 4 bases lay outside the gene matches. Per germline, CDR1 SQVTM and CDR2 ANQGSEA. This CDR3 is built from 14 residues. CDR3 sequence (DNA): TGCAGCGTGCTGACAGGGACGAACACCGGGGAGCTGTTTTTT. This translates into CSVLTGTNTGELFF.

The chain combines TRBV13 with TRBJ2-1; D is possibly TRBD1 (6 bases). V lost 1 base and J 8 bases, leaving 12 bases between the germline ends. Germline assignment: CDR1 PRHDT and CDR2 FYEKMQ (reference sequence). The length of the CDR3 is 14 residues. The CDR3 nucleotides are TGTGCCAGCAGCTTAGACCGTCCAGGGGATGAGCAGTTCTTC. Encoded protein: CASSLDRPGDEQFF.

The CDR3 spells CASSSPDKSYEQYF. In nucleotides, the CDR3 is TGTGCCAGCAGTTCTCCGGACAAATCCTACGAGCAGTACTTC. V and J are TRBV6-5 and TRBJ2-7; D is possibly TRBD1 (5 bases). This CDR3 contains 14 residues. Trimming pared 4 bases from V and 1 base from J, leaving 11 bases between. CDR1 is MNHEY, CDR2 SVGAGI, per germline.

The chain employs TRBV4-2 and TRBJ2-7; 11 bases are shared with TRBD1. Per the germline V gene, CDR1 is LGHNA and CDR2 is YNFKEQ. The CDR3 runs to 18 residues. V lost 3 bases to trimming and J lost 2 bases; unmatched junction nucleotides: 12. CDR3 DNA: TGTGCCAGCAGCCAGATCCGGGCCGGGACAGGGGGTCCCTACGAGCAGTACTTC. As protein: CASSQIRAGTGGPYEQYF.

This clone was found once. The chain has TRBV5-1 and TRBJ1-2, with D unclear. Looked up from germline, CDR1 is SGHRS and CDR2 is YFSETQ. CDR3 length: 13 residues. V was trimmed by 0 bases and J by 4 bases, leaving 7 bases between them. The DNA of the CDR3 is TGCGCCAGCAGCTTGGTTTATCCCTATGGCTACACCTTC. Amino acids: CASSLVYPYGYTF. The entire variable domain, with the rest obtained from reference TRBV5-1 and TRBJ1-2, is as follows: KAGVTQTPRYLIKTRGQQVTLSCSPISGHRSVSWYQQTPGQGLQFLFEYFSETQRNKGNFPGRFSGRQFSNSRSEMNVSTLELGDSALYLCASSLVYPYGYTFGSGTRLTVV.

This sequence joins TRBV9 and TRBJ2-7, with TRBD1 matching 7 bases. Germline lookup yields CDR1 SGDLS and CDR2 YYNGEE. The V and J ends lost 6 bases and 2 bases, in that order; junction bases with no gene match: 23. The CDR3 sequence is 19 residues long. CDR3 in amino acids: CASKIGGWDRSKFPYEQYF. The CDR3, as DNA: TGTGCCAGCAAAATAGGGGGCTGGGACAGATCAAAGTTTCCCTACGAGCAGTACTTC.

The chain couples TRBV11-2 to TRBJ1-2; 8 positions match TRBD1. V lost 0 bases to trimming and J lost 6 bases; unmatched junction nucleotides: 6. Germline V CDR1 and CDR2: SGHAT, FQNNGV. This CDR3 spans 15 amino acids. The CDR3 DNA sequence: TGTGCCAGCAGCTTAGATTTGAGACAGGGGAATGGCTACACCTTC. It codes for CASSLDLRQGNGYTF.

V and J are TRBV4-3 and TRBJ1-3; 7 bases map to TRBD1. Germline V CDR1 and CDR2: LGHNA, YSLEER. The length of the CDR3 is 15 residues. With V trimmed by 3 bases and J by 4 bases, 6 bases remained unmatched. CDR3 bases: TGCGCCAGCAGCCATCAGACAGGGCCAGGAAACACCATATATTTT. Its translation: CASSHQTGPGNTIYF.

This rearrangement joins TRBV25-1 to TRBJ2-5, with a possible D match to TRBD2 (5 bases). Germline CDR1 and CDR2: MGHDK and SYGVNS. Between the trimmed V and J ends, which lost 1 base and 7 bases, there was a span of 13 bases. The CDR3 length is 14 residues. CDR3 loop: CASSESKAGGTQYF. DNA for the CDR3: TGTGCCAGCAGTGAATCTAAGGCAGGAGGGACCCAGTACTTC. Variable domain in full (rest from reference TRBV25-1 and TRBJ2-5): EADIYQTPRYLVIGTGKKITLECSQTMGHDKMYWYQQDPGMELHLIHYSYGVNSTEKGDLSSESTVSRIRTEHFPLTLESARPSHTSQYLCASSESKAGGTQYFGPGTRLLVL.

As regards this clone: Mismatch with germline at one junction end may stem from a read error. The CDR3 here is CASSPGSSSGNTIYF. CDR3 coding DNA: TGTGCTAGCAGCCCAGGATCAAGCTCTGGAAACACCATATATTTT. The rearrangement uses TRBV7-7 and TRBJ1-3, with D unclear. This CDR3 spans 15 amino acids. Germline CDR1 SSHAT, CDR2 FNYEAQ (reference sequence).

Comment on this clone: The germline gene is not matched at one end of the junction; a read error may be the cause. Other DNA sequences from this sample encode an identical CDR3 as well. V usage is TRBV7-2 and J usage is TRBJ1-5, with a weak D call TRBD1 (5 bases). The CDR3 covers 16 residues. Germline V gene lookup returns CDR1 SGHTA and CDR2 FQGNSA. The DNA of the CDR3 is TGTGCCAGCAGCTTAGGGGGCAGGATCAGCAACCAGCCCCAGCATTTT. This gives the protein CASSLGGRISNQPQHF.

J is TRBJ2-2 and V is TRBV4-1; 10 bases fit TRBD1. Germline-derived CDR1 and CDR2 are MGHRA and YSYEKL. This CDR3 has 17 residues. J lost 8 bases, V lost 0 bases, and 9 bases had no gene match. The CDR3 is CASSQEGGQGFGGELFF. The DNA for the CDR3 is TGCGCCAGCAGCCAAGAGGGGGGACAGGGGTTCGGAGGGGAGCTGTTTTTT.

The chain joins TRBV2 to TRBJ2-2, with D perhaps TRBD2 (6 bases). This CDR3 is 14 amino acids long. V was pared by 6 bases and J by 2 bases, with 10 bases between. CDR1 is SNHLY and CDR2 is FYNNEI in the germline V gene. CDR3 nucleotides: TGTGCCAGCAGGTGGGGACTCAACACCGGGGAGCTGTTTTTT. Its protein product is CASRWGLNTGELFF.